This T cell receptor (beta chain) was sequenced during a study of tumor and adjacent non-tumor tissue in lung cancer. Study as a whole: The patients, roughly 10 men and 5 women, were about 31 to 80 with stage I to III disease.

TCRbeta libraries were built with three rounds of nested PCR, modified from ARM-PCR. TCRdb independently ran MiXCR on the multiplex PCR reads; one entry per CDR3 protein. The table includes 75,000 to 95,000 distinct CDR3 sequences, around 76% detected once. This clonotype has a count of ten or more. Germline values: CDR1 MNHEY, CDR2 SVGAGI. This CDR3 has 15 amino acids. V lost 0 bases and J 7 bases, leaving 12 bases between the germline ends. The template was RNA from unsorted bulk tissue. More than 3 cm separated this lung sample from the edge of the tumor. Between August and November 2014, newly diagnosed, chemotherapy-naive lung cancer patients underwent thoracic surgery in China.

V is TRBV6-5 and J is TRBJ1-4, with D maybe TRBD1 (6 bases). The sequenced sample consisted of distant non-tumor lung tissue. This TCR came from a woman between 50 and 59 years old with non-small cell lung cancer. This chain's CDR3 is CASSYSGAGGEKLFF. DNA of the CDR3: TGTGCCAGCAGTTACTCGGGGGCTGGAGGTGAAAAACTGTTTTTT.